Below, 7 T cell receptor beta chains from the same sample are listed, as sequenced in a study of read filtering for tumor transcriptome and immune sequencing. This library used 300 to 450 ng RNA and molecular barcoded adaptors spanning alpha/delta and beta/gamma chains. Each CDR3 protein gets one entry after TCRdb re-called the reads with MiXCR. The table has around 2,400 distinct CDR3 sequences, about 69% seen once. Sample: a population of CD138-negative cells sorted from bone marrow. These receptors all stem from a donor at least 40 years old with multiple myeloma. This table probably holds off-target reads from a library built for another chain.

About this clonotype itself: The junction shows a germline mismatch at one end, possibly a read error. The gene calls are TRBV19 and TRBJ1-1; TRBD1 might be the D (5 bases). Germline assignment: CDR1 LNHDA and CDR2 SQIVND (reference sequence). The CDR3 spans 20 residues. For the CDR3, the DNA is TGTGCCAGTAGTATCCAGCCGTTGAGGACAAACCTCTTTACGAACACTGAAGCCTTCTTT. Amino acid sequence: CASSIQPLRTNLFTNTEAFF.

This clonotype was observed a single time. The chain has TRBV11-2 and TRBJ2-1; D perhaps matches TRBD1 (6 bases). Germline V lookup: CDR1 SGHAT, CDR2 FQNNGV. The CDR3 length is 14 residues. V lost 4 bases and J lost 3, with 10 bases in between. CDR3 sequence: CASSSTGYYNEQFF. CDR3 coding DNA: TGTGCCAGCAGCTCGACAGGATACTACAATGAGCAGTTCTTC. The full variable domain, completed using reference TRBV11-2 and TRBJ2-1, is EAGVAQSPRYKIIEKRQSVAFWCNPISGHATLYWYQQILGQGPKLLIQFQNNGVVDDSQLPKDRFSAERLKGVDSTLKIQPAKLEDSAVYLCASSSTGYYNEQFFGPGTRLTVL.

J is TRBJ2-1 and V is TRBV7-8; 7 bases are a match to TRBD1. The J segment lost 3 bases and the V segment lost 3 bases, leaving 8 bases of the junction unmatched. Germline CDR1 and CDR2: SGHVS and FQNEAQ. This CDR3 spans 16 amino acids. CDR3 in amino acids: CASSFRIQGNYNEQFF. CDR3 nucleotides: TGTGCCAGCAGCTTTAGAATACAGGGGAACTACAATGAGCAGTTCTTC.

The chain uses TRBV27 and TRBJ1-5; D remains unclear. The CDR3 sequence is 14 residues long. Trimming took off 5 bases at V and 6 bases at J, with 14 bases between the two ends. CDR1 and CDR2 (germline): MNHEY, SMNVEV (reference sequence). The CDR3 DNA sequence: TGTGCCAGCAGTCCGAGCATAGGGTTTCAGCCCCAGCATTTT. Translated: CASSPSIGFQPQHF.

The chain links TRBV5-1 to TRBJ2-1; 9 nucleotides match TRBD1. The CDR3 spans 15 residues. Trimming took 0 bases from V and 7 from J; bases not matched to a gene: 5. The germline CDR1 and CDR2 sequences are SGHRS and YFSETQ. The CDR3, as DNA: TGCGCCAGCAGCTTGGGGGACAGGGTAAGGAATGAGCAGTTCTTC. Translation gives CASSLGDRVRNEQFF.

CDR3 DNA sequence: TGTGCCAGCAGTTTGGGAAATCAGCCCCAGCATTTT. Translated, it gives CASSLGNQPQHF. The chain joins TRBV12-3 or TRBV12-4 to TRBJ1-5; D is uncertain. V was shortened by 3 bases and J by 4 bases, with 4 bases between the two germline ends. The CDR3 totals 12 residues.

The chain is built from TRBV6-2 or TRBV6-3 and TRBJ2-3, with TRBD2 matching over 8 bases. CDR1 and CDR2 from the germline V gene are MNHEY and SVGEGT. This CDR3 comprises 14 residues. V was pared by 11 bases and J by 0 bases, with 7 bases of the junction left unmatched. The CDR3 DNA reads TGTGCCTGCGCGCCTAGCGGGAGCACAGATACGCAGTATTTT. This translates into CACAPSGSTDTQYF.